This record concerns one T cell receptor (beta chain) sequence. Its antigen is undetermined. The sample, about 9.2 milliliters of peripheral blood, was drawn from each donor. The data belong to a study of blood T cells in healthy people across ages. General study results and limits: It was not known whether donors were CMV positive (a possible confounder of expanded clonotype changes). It was held that diversity estimates obtained from one million T cells represented underestimates.

Next came a second PCR, run for about 7 to 12 cycles, which used a sample-barcoded 5' primer along with a J-beta primer mix. Using its own MiXCR run on the 5' RACE reads, TCRdb lists one record per CDR3 protein. This sample has about 1.8 million distinct CDR3 sequences, with just under 50% found just once. Sequenced sample: blood. This clonotype originated in a woman aged 40 to 49 in good health.

The CDR3 DNA follows: TGTGCCAGCAGTCTCGTTGGTCGGAGGAATGAGCAGTTCTTC. As protein: CASSLVGRRNEQFF. V gene TRBV12-3 or TRBV12-4 combines with J gene TRBJ2-1; possible D gene TRBD2, 5 bases. The CDR3 covers 14 residues. The V end lost 5 bases, the J end lost 7 bases, and 15 bases lay between the germline ends.